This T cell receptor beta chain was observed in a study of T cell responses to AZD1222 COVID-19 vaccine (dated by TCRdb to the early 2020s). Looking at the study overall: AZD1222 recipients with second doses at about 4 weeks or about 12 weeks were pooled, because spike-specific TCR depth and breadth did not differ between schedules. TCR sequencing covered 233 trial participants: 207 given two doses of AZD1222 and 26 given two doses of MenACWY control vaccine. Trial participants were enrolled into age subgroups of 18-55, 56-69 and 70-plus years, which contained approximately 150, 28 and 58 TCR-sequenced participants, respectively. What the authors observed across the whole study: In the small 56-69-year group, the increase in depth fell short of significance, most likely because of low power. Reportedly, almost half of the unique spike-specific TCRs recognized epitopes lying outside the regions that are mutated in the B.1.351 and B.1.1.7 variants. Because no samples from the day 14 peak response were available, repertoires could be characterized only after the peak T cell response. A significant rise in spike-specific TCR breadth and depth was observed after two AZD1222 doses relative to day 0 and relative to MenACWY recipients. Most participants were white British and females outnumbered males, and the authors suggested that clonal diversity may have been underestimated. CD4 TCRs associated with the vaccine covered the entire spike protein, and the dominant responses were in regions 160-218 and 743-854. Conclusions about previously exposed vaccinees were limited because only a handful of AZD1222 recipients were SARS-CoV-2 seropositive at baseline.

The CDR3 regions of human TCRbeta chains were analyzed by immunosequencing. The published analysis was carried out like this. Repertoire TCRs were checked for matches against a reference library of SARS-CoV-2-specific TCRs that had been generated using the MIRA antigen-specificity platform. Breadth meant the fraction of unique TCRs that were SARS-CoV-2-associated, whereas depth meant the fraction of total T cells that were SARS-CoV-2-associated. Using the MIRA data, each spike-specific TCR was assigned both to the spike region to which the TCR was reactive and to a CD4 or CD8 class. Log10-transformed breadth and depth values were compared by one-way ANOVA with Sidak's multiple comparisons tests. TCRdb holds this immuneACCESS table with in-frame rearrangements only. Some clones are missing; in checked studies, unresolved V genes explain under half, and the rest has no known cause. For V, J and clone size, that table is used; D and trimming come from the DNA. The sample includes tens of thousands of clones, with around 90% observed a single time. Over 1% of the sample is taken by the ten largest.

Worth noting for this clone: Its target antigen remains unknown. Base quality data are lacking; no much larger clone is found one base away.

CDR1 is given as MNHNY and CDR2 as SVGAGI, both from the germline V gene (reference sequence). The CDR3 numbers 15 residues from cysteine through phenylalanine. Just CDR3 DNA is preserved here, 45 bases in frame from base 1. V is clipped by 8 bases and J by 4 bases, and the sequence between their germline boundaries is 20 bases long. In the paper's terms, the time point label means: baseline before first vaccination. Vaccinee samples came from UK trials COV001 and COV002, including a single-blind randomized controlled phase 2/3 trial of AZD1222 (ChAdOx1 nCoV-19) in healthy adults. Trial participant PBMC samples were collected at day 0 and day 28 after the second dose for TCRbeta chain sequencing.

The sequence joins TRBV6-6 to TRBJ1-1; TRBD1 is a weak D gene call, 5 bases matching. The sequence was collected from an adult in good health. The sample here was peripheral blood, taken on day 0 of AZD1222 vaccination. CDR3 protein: CASGGGGGVGTEAFF. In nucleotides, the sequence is TGTGCCAGCGGAGGTGGGGGGGGAGTTGGCACTGAAGCTTTCTTT.